This T cell receptor (beta chain) was recorded in a study of T cell changes during pregnancy in multiple sclerosis. In its sample, this clone was seen a few times. With 3 bases removed from V and 4 bases from J, the gap between germline ends came to 18 bases. The CDR3 has 16 residues. Germline V lookup: CDR1 KGHSH, CDR2 LQKENI. Measured with immunoSEQ multiplex PCR; TCRdb has only the in-frame clones, and not every one. This sample has some 68,000 clones; approximately 91% occur once, and the top ten carry over 1.3%. This TCR was sampled from a female donor with multiple sclerosis, enrolled in a pregnancy study. The source was peripheral blood, collected in the second trimester of pregnancy. V is TRBV18 and J is TRBJ1-2; possibly TRBD1 for D (5 bases). As DNA, the CDR3 is TGTGCCAGCTCACCTGACCTGGGGCAGTCCGGCTATGGCTACACCTTC. Its protein product is CASSPDLGQSGYGYTF.